The rows below give T cell receptor beta chains drawn from one sample of a study of blood T cell repertoires in COVID-19. Measured with immunoSEQ multiplex PCR; TCRdb has only the in-frame clones, and not every one. The table shows 100,000 or so clones, with around 74% occurring only once. Sequenced: peripheral blood. The receptors were sampled from a woman aged 70-85 years with acute or convalescent COVID-19. Both conserved end residues are trimmed from each CDR3. Each record gives: clone size, V gene, CDR3 protein. Not all rows give a size; the values are once, few, many and, for expanded clones, a class.

clone_size: few
v_call: TRBV12-3/TRBV12-4
cdr3_aa: ASSADLNTIY

clone_size: .
v_call: TRBV6-1
cdr3_aa: ASSEGWTGRYEQY

clone_size: many
v_call: TRBV5-6
cdr3_aa: ASSLGDRVSTGELF

clone_size: .
v_call: TRBV3-1/TRBV3-2
cdr3_aa: ASSQDRRGVYSGANVLT

clone_size: .
v_call: TRBV19
cdr3_aa: ATHPGTGGGFGDTQY

clone_size: few
v_call: TRBV18
cdr3_aa: ASSPYGTDSNQPQH

clone_size: .
v_call: TRBV10-2
cdr3_aa: ASSDDIGRGTKNQPQH

clone_size: once
v_call: TRBV4-1
cdr3_aa: ASSQVATQETQY

clone_size: .
v_call: TRBV18
cdr3_aa: ASSPAGEAYGYT

clone_size: .
v_call: TRBV29-1
cdr3_aa: SVVQGVAEAF

clone_size: .
v_call: TRBV5-4
cdr3_aa: ASNEQASMNTEAF

clone_size: .
v_call: TRBV30
cdr3_aa: AWSVGAGGTDTQY

clone_size: .
v_call: TRBV7-8
cdr3_aa: ASSSTAGPYYEQY

clone_size: .
v_call: TRBV24-1
cdr3_aa: ATSVSGGLRWADTQY

clone_size: .
v_call: TRBV10-1
cdr3_aa: ASIWTGGLYEQY

clone_size: .
v_call: TRBV7-9
cdr3_aa: ASSSSGTYNEQF

clone_size: .
v_call: TRBV2
cdr3_aa: ASSSRGGPPDTQY

clone_size: .
v_call: TRBV28
cdr3_aa: ASSLERWDRPNYGYT

clone_size: .
v_call: TRBV5-1
cdr3_aa: ASRREMNTEAF

clone_size: .
v_call: TRBV4-1
cdr3_aa: ASSQGREAGHTEAF

clone_size: once
v_call: TRBV29-1
cdr3_aa: SVGTGGDQPQH

clone_size: .
v_call: TRBV24-1
cdr3_aa: ATSGPGAGANVLT

clone_size: few
v_call: TRBV11-2
cdr3_aa: ASSPPQGQGMNQPQH

clone_size: .
v_call: TRBV11-2
cdr3_aa: ASSFGSNQPQH

clone_size: .
v_call: TRBV12-3/TRBV12-4
cdr3_aa: ASSVGRGTEAF

clone_size: .
v_call: TRBV7-9
cdr3_aa: ASSLGGNDIAEAF

clone_size: once
v_call: TRBV7-2
cdr3_aa: ASSLGLAGGDTQY

clone_size: .
v_call: TRBV29-1
cdr3_aa: SATRDRGSNEQF

clone_size: .
v_call: TRBV19
cdr3_aa: ASSIGLQPQH

clone_size: few
v_call: TRBV29-1
cdr3_aa: SVFYADRAVHEQY

clone_size: .
v_call: TRBV9
cdr3_aa: ASSAQLTEAF

clone_size: .
v_call: TRBV7-9
cdr3_aa: ASSLQPLTGAGELF

clone_size: once
v_call: TRBV5-1
cdr3_aa: ASSITADTQY

clone_size: .
v_call: TRBV5-1
cdr3_aa: PRLSRGGGRGWEQY

clone_size: .
v_call: TRBV11-2
cdr3_aa: ASSLDLGQGASYEQY

clone_size: few
v_call: TRBV5-1
cdr3_aa: ASSISPGGINEKLF

clone_size: .
v_call: TRBV5-1
cdr3_aa: ASSWGDRETGEQF

clone_size: .
v_call: TRBV2
cdr3_aa: ASRTSGGPTDTQY

clone_size: .
v_call: TRBV11-2
cdr3_aa: ASSSGQGLQETQY

clone_size: .
v_call: TRBV19
cdr3_aa: ASSIPPSPSAEAF

clone_size: .
v_call: TRBV4-2
cdr3_aa: ASSPTPTVSGNTIY

clone_size: few
v_call: TRBV5-1
cdr3_aa: ASSATDGGELF

clone_size: .
v_call: TRBV2
cdr3_aa: ASSEARGSPLH

clone_size: .
v_call: TRBV27
cdr3_aa: ASSSTGRGRGPVYTEAF

clone_size: .
v_call: TRBV6-5
cdr3_aa: ASSSSVGRETQY

clone_size: .
v_call: TRBV4-1
cdr3_aa: ASSQRTGGLLYGYT

clone_size: .
v_call: TRBV7-9
cdr3_aa: ASSLTGGMGEKLF

clone_size: .
v_call: TRBV6-2/TRBV6-3
cdr3_aa: ASSQRRDYGYT

clone_size: .
v_call: TRBV4-3
cdr3_aa: ASSANSGGSIGYNEQF

clone_size: .
v_call: TRBV30
cdr3_aa: AWTRAEWPSGYT

clone_size: few
v_call: TRBV5-1
cdr3_aa: ASSSGTGGLNQPQH

clone_size: .
v_call: TRBV7-9
cdr3_aa: ASSRRGTGFGYT